These T cell receptor beta chains were read from a single sample in a study of vaccination effects on CD4 cells after COVID-19. These receptors lack a known antigen. Clones were sequenced by immunoSEQ multiplex PCR, and TCRdb holds only the in-frame ones, with some missing. The profile shows about 33,000 clones, 72% of them singletons. The source material was CD4+ T cells from PBMCs cultured with HCoV-229E spike peptides, sampled after COVID-19 vaccination. The source is a human donor who received a COVID-19 vaccine. CDR3s include the opening cysteine and the closing phenylalanine or tryptophan. D genes are given only for firm matches. Clone size, where shown, is once, few, many, or a class for clones that have expanded.

CASSLNGANEKLFF	TGTGCCAGCTCATTAAACGGTGCTAATGAAAAACTGTTTTTT	TRBJ1-4	-	TRBV18	-
CASSESGNFQPQHF	TGTGCCAGCAGTGAGTCAGGGAATTTTCAGCCCCAGCATTTT	TRBJ1-5	-	TRBV6-1	-
CASSDRPNTQYF	TGCGCCAGCAGTGACAGACCAAATACGCAGTATTTT	TRBJ2-3	-	TRBV10-2	-
CASSLARGGETQYF	TGTGCCAGCAGCTTGGCCAGGGGTGGAGAGACCCAGTACTTC	TRBJ2-5	-	TRBV5-4	-
CASSEKGYGYTF	TGTGCCAGCAGTGAAAAGGGCTACGGCTACACCTTC	TRBJ1-2	-	TRBV2	-
CASSLERDGPCISYEQYF	TGTGCCAGCAGTTTAGAAAGGGACGGACCGTGTATTTCCTACGAGCAGTACTTC	TRBJ2-7	-	TRBV27	-
CASSDQGESTGELFF	TGTGCCAGCAGTGACCAGGGGGAAAGCACCGGGGAGCTGTTTTTT	TRBJ2-2	-	TRBV6-4	TRBD1
CASSDSISKQFF	TGTGCCAGCAGTGACTCGATATCTAAGCAGTTCTTC	TRBJ2-1	-	TRBV6-4	-
CASSLQGQAFYEQYF	TGTGCCAGCAGCTTGCAGGGACAGGCCTTCTACGAGCAGTACTTC	TRBJ2-7	-	TRBV5-4	TRBD1
CASSHTNTGELFF	TGTGCCAGCAGCCATACGAACACCGGGGAGCTGTTTTTT	TRBJ2-2	once	TRBV11-2	-
CASSLVHVGPDYGYTF	TGTGCCAGCAGCTTGGTACACGTTGGTCCTGACTATGGCTACACCTTC	TRBJ1-2	few	TRBV5-4	-
CASSMTSMRDTQYF	TGTGCCAGCAGCATGACTAGTATGAGAGATACGCAGTATTTT	TRBJ2-3	few	TRBV5-4	-
CAISRLTDTQYF	TGTGCCATCAGTCGTCTCACAGATACGCAGTATTTT	TRBJ2-3	-	TRBV10-3	-
CASRGGVSSYEQYF	TGCGCCAGCCGAGGCGGGGTGAGCTCCTACGAGCAGTACTTC	TRBJ2-7	-	TRBV5-1	-